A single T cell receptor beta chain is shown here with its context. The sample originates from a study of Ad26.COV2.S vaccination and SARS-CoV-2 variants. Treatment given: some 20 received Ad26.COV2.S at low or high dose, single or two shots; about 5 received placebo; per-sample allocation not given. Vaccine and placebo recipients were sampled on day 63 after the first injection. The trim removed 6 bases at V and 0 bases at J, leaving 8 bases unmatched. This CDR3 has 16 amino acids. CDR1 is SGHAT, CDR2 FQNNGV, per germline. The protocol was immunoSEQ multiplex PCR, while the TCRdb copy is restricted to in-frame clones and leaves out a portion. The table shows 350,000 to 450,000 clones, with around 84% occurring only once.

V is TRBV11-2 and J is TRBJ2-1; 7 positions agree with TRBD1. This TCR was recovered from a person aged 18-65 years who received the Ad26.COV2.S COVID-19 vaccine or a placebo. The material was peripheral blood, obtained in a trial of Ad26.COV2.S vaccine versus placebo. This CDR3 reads CASRPLTGSSYNEQFF. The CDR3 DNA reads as TGTGCCAGCAGACCGTTGACAGGGAGCTCCTACAATGAGCAGTTCTTC. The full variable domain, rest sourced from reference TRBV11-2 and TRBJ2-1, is EAGVAQSPRYKIIEKRQSVAFWCNPISGHATLYWYQQILGQGPKLLIQFQNNGVVDDSQLPKDRFSAERLKGVDSTLKIQPAKLEDSAVYLCASRPLTGSSYNEQFFGPGTRLTVL.